The text below deals with one T cell receptor beta chain. Germline loops: CDR1 MNHNY, CDR2 SVGAGI (reference sequence). This CDR3 spans 14 amino acids. With 6 bases removed from V and 0 bases from J, the gap between germline ends came to 10 bases. Participants came from roughly 24 US areas, aged roughly 18 to 95 years. The data stem from a study of blood T cell repertoires in COVID-19. As for the study in general: Sources were T cells, B-cell-depleted T cells, or PBMCs; the material itself was cDNA or gDNA.

Authors' methods: Amplifying reference gene primers gave estimates of nucleated cell counts. Here immunoSEQ multiplex PCR was the method, and the copy in TCRdb shows in-frame clones only, minus some. Clone size and V and J calls were adopted from that table, with D and trimming inferred from the DNA. The repertoire consists of roughly 330,000 clones, with approximately 87% occurring once and the leading ten covering over 4%. J is TRBJ2-3 and V is TRBV6-6, with D perhaps matching TRBD2 (6 bases). Sequencing was performed on PBMCs or T cells enriched from blood (not recorded which). The sequence was collected from a woman in her twenties or thirties who had recovered from COVID-19. The CDR3 spells CASSRDLSTDTQYF. For the CDR3, the DNA is TGTGCCAGCAGCAGGGACTTAAGCACAGATACGCAGTATTTT.